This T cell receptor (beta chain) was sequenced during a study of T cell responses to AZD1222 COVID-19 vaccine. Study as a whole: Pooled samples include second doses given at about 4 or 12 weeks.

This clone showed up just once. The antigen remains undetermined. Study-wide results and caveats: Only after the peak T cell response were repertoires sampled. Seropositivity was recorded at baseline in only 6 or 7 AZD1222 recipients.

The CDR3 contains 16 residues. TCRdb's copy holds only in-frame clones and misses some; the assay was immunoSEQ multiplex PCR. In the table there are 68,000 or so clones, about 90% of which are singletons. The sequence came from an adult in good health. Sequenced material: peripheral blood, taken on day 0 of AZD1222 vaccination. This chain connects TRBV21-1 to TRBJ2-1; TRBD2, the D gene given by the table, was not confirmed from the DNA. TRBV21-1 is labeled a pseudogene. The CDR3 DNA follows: TGTGCCAGCAGCAAAGATCTGACTAGCGGGAGAAGTGAGCAGTTCTTC. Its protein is CASSKDLTSGRSEQFF.